A single sample is the source of the 13 T cell receptor beta chains below, sequenced in a study of CD8+CD57+ T cells in acquired aplastic anemia. Genomic DNA acted as the template from which TCR beta VDJ combination and CDR3 sequence profiling were carried out. Each CDR3 protein gets one entry after TCRdb re-called the reads with MiXCR. The sample contains around 180,000 distinct CDR3 sequences, 55% to 70% of which appear only once. Sequenced material: sorted CD4+, CD8+, or CD8+CD57+ T cells (not recorded which) from PBMCs. Every receptor here comes from a human donor in good health.

The chain recombines TRBV27 with TRBJ2-3; D might be TRBD2 (5 bases). This CDR3 region has 15 residues. The V end lost 3 bases, the J end lost 0 bases, and 10 bases lay between the germline ends. Germline V gene data show CDR1 as MNHEY and CDR2 as SMNVEV (reference sequence). In DNA form, the CDR3 reads TGTGCCAGCAGTTTTCGGGGTCTTAGCACAGATACGCAGTATTTT. Its translation: CASSFRGLSTDTQYF.

This chain connects TRBV29-1 to TRBJ1-2, with D possibly matching TRBD1 (5 bases). Trimming shortened V by 7 bases and J by 6 bases, and 15 bases separated the two germline ends. Per the germline V gene, CDR1 is SQVTM and CDR2 is ANQGSEA. The CDR3 length is 12 residues. As DNA, the CDR3 is TGCAGCGCCGGCAGGGACGGGAATGGCTACACCTTC. As protein: CSAGRDGNGYTF. The variable domain in full, with the rest retrieved from reference TRBV29-1 and TRBJ1-2, is SAVISQKPSRDICQRGTSLTIQCQVDSQVTMMFWYRQQPGQSLTLIATANQGSEATYESGFVIDKFPISRPNLTFSTLTVSNMSPEDSSIYLCSAGRDGNGYTFGSGTRLTVV.

J is TRBJ1-2 and V is TRBV7-2; unclear D gene. The germline CDR1 and CDR2 sequences are SGHTA and FQGNSA. Between the trimmed V and J ends, which lost 2 bases and 4 bases, there was a span of 11 bases. The CDR3 extends over 14 amino acids. CDR3 coding DNA: TGTGCCAGCAGCTTATTAGGCAGACTCTATGGCTACACCTTC. Its protein product is CASSLLGRLYGYTF.

This clonotype was detected many times. The chain couples TRBV4-3 to TRBJ1-1; 7 nucleotides agree with TRBD1. Germline CDR1 LGHNA, CDR2 YSLEER. Germline trimming cut 0 bases from V and 4 bases from J; bases unmatched to any gene: 5. The CDR3 length is 15 residues. The CDR3, as DNA: TGCGCCAGCAGCCAAGATGGCAGGGGGGGCACTGAAGCTTTCTTT. This gives the protein CASSQDGRGGTEAFF.

The chain recombines TRBV29-1 with TRBJ1-5; 9 bases line up with TRBD1. The V segment lost 7 bases and the J segment 5 bases; nucleotides outside the gene matches: 6. The germline gives CDR1 SQVTM, CDR2 ANQGSEA. This CDR3 region has 13 residues. The CDR3: CSGGTGFDQPQHF. The CDR3 DNA sequence: TGCAGCGGGGGGACAGGGTTCGATCAGCCCCAGCATTTT.

This clonotype was picked up one time. V gene TRBV7-9 combines with J gene TRBJ2-5; perhaps D is TRBD1 or TRBD2 (5 bases each). The CDR3 contains 15 residues. Trimming left V 1 base short and J 5 bases short, with 14 bases between. Germline V lookup: CDR1 SEHNR, CDR2 FQNEAQ (reference sequence). CDR3 loop: CASSLGAGDPETQYF. The CDR3 DNA reads as TGTGCCAGCAGCTTAGGTGCTGGGGACCCTGAGACCCAGTACTTC.

The gene calls are TRBV7-2 and TRBJ2-3; 9 bases are shared with TRBD2. The CDR3 has 16 residues. The junction had 17 bases not matched to a gene; V was cut back by 5 bases and J by 11 bases. Germline CDR1 and CDR2: SGHTA and FQGNSA. CDR3 amino acids: CASSTPRLAAYNEQYF. The CDR3, as DNA: TGTGCCAGCAGCACCCCCCGACTAGCGGCATACAATGAGCAGTATTTT.

This clonotype has a single count. The chain is built from TRBV20-1 and TRBJ2-5; 8 nucleotides agree with TRBD2. J lost 1 base, V lost 0 bases, and 10 bases had no gene match. This CDR3 spans 17 amino acids. From germline, CDR1 is DFQATT and CDR2 SNEGSKA (reference sequence). Here the CDR3 DNA reads TGCAGTGCTAGAGATCGGGGAATGCGGGGGGCCCAAGAGACCCAGTACTTC. It yields the protein CSARDRGMRGAQETQYF.

The CDR3 protein is CATAMGDLQFF. The CDR3 coding sequence is TGTGCCACGGCAATGGGGGATCTGCAGTTCTTC. The chain joins TRBV24-1 to TRBJ2-1; the D gene could be TRBD1 or TRBD2 (5 bases each). The V and J ends lost 10 bases and 12 bases respectively, with 15 bases between them. Germline values: CDR1 KGHDR, CDR2 SFDVKD. The CDR3 loop spans 11 amino acids.

This clonotype was picked up a small number of times. CDR3 in amino acids: CASSYTGGRALVTDTQYF. The CDR3 bases are TGCGCCAGCAGTTATACTGGCGGGAGGGCCCTCGTCACAGATACGCAGTATTTT. V is TRBV5-1 and J is TRBJ2-3, with 9 positions matching TRBD2. V was clipped by 5 bases and J by 2 bases; unmatched bases: 15. The CDR3 has 18 residues. Germline loops: CDR1 SGHRS, CDR2 YFSETQ. The full variable domain, with the rest looked up from reference TRBV5-1 and TRBJ2-3, is KAGVTQTPRYLIKTRGQQVTLSCSPISGHRSVSWYQQTPGQGLQFLFEYFSETQRNKGNFPGRFSGRQFSNSRSEMNVSTLELGDSALYLCASSYTGGRALVTDTQYFGPGTRLTVL.

The J gene is TRBJ2-7, the V gene TRBV2; 11 bases line up with TRBD2. V trimming: 6 bases; J trimming: 5 bases; junction bases outside the gene matches: 0. Looked up from germline, CDR1 is SNHLY and CDR2 is FYNNEI. The CDR3 length is 12 residues. CDR3 bases: TGTGCCAGCAGACTAGCGGGAGACGAGCAGTACTTC. It encodes CASRLAGDEQYF.

For this clonotype: Relative to the germline gene, one junction end is altered; a read error may explain this. This sequence joins TRBV9 and TRBJ2-7; D gene uncertain. The CDR3 length is 13 residues. Looked up from germline, CDR1 is SGDLS and CDR2 is YYNGEE. The CDR3 sequence is CASSLERGDEQYF. The CDR3 DNA reads as TGCGCCAGCAGCTTGGAGCGAGGCGACGAGCAGTACTTC.

The chain recombines TRBV19 with TRBJ1-5, with 7 bases fitting TRBD1. The V segment lost 5 bases and the J segment 5 bases; nucleotides outside the gene matches: 9. Germline CDR1 and CDR2: LNHDA and SQIVND (reference sequence). The CDR3 totals 15 residues. The CDR3: CASSFGQVLYQPQHF. As DNA, the CDR3 is TGTGCCAGTAGTTTTGGACAGGTTCTATATCAGCCCCAGCATTTT.